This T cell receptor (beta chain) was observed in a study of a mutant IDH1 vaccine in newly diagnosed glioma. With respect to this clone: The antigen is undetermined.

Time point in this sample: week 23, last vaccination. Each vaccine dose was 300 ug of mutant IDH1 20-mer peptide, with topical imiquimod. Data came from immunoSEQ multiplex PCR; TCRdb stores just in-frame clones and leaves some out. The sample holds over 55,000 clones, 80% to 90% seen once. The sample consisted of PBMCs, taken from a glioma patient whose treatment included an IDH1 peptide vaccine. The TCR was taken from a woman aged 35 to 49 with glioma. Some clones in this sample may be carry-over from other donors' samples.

The CDR3 bases are TGCGCCAGCAGCGGGAGACAGCAACAGACCCAGTACTTC. This gives the protein CASSGRQQQTQYF. The V call is TRBV5-1, the J call TRBJ2-5, with D tentatively TRBD1 or TRBD2 (5 bases each). V gave up 4 bases and J gave up 6 bases, with 13 bases separating them. The CDR3 sequence is 13 residues long. CDR1 is SGHRS and CDR2 is YFSETQ in the germline V gene.